The clone carrying this T cell receptor beta chain appeared a single time. This entry belongs to a study of blood T cell repertoires in COVID-19. Some clones are missing from TCRdb's copy, which holds only in-frame ones; the method was immunoSEQ multiplex PCR. The sample gives some 21,000 clones, approximately 73% of which show up once; roughly a fifth is in the top ten. The clonotype originates from a human donor in a cohort sampled during active or convalescent COVID-19. The sample consisted of peripheral blood.

The CDR3 nucleotides are TGTGCCAGCAGTTTACATAGCAGGGGAAACTATGGCTACACCTTC. It specifies CASSLHSRGNYGYTF. J is TRBJ1-2 and V is TRBV28, with D possibly matching TRBD1 (6 bases). The CDR3 runs to 15 residues. The V gene's germline CDR1 is MDHEN and CDR2 SYDVKM. The V end was cut by 2 bases, the J end by 2 bases, with 12 bases between.